This T cell receptor (beta chain) was recovered during a study of cytomegalovirus exposure and HLA in healthy donors. The PCR had 60 Vbeta and 13 Jbeta primers. Data came from immunoSEQ multiplex PCR; TCRdb stores just in-frame clones and leaves some out. Recorded for this sample: 220,000 or so clones. Germline CDR1 is SGHVS and CDR2 is FNYEAQ. The CDR3 is made up of 13 amino acids. The trim removed 3 bases at V and 6 bases at J, leaving 2 bases unmatched. In regard to this clone: The antigen remains unidentified.

Points from the study as a whole: Available immune exposure information was restricted to CMV serostatus only. In vitro assays verified that three CMV-associated chains recognized CMV antigens specifically. It was shown in a later analysis that HLA-associated TCR beta chains were more clonally expanded than other, equally common chains. Presence/absence analyses assumed roughly uniform sequencing depth across donors, which may not hold.

This chain connects TRBV7-6 to TRBJ2-7, with 10 positions matching TRBD2. Sequenced input: PBMCs. The TCR originated in a girl aged 2 to 10 in good health and CMV-seropositive. The CDR3 region has the DNA TGTGCCAGCAGCTTTCGACTAGCGGGCGAGCAGTACTTC. Translated: CASSFRLAGEQYF.